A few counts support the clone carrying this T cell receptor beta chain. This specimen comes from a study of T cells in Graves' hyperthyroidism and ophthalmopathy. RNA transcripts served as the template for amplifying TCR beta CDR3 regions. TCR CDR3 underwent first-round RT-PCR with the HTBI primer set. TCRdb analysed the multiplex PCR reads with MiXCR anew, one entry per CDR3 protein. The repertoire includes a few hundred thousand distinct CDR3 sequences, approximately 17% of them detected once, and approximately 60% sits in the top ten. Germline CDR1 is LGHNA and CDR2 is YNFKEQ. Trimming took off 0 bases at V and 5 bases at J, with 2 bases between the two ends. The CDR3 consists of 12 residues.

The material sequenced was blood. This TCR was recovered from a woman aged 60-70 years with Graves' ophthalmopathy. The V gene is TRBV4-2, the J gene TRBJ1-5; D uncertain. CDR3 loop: CASSQDYQPQHF. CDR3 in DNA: TGTGCCAGCAGCCAAGATTATCAGCCCCAGCATTTT.